This T cell receptor beta chain was identified in a study of CD8+CD57+ T cells in acquired aplastic anemia. Both TCR beta VDJ combination and CDR3 sequence profiling were carried out. Genomic DNA was the template for this profiling. TCRdb redid the calling of the reads with MiXCR, one entry per CDR3 protein. This sample has under 200,000 distinct CDR3 sequences, with under 55% found just once. Study results and limitations: The number of CD8+ CDR3 sequences shared by patients and controls was approximately 28. Statistical testing detected no significant gap in CD8+ Simpson's diversity between patients and controls.

This clonotype was seen repeatedly, ten times or more. Its matching antigen is unknown. Patients who underwent sequencing had shown CD8+CD57+ cell expansion by flow cytometry. There were no patients without severe acquired aplastic anemia. At blood sampling, none of the patients had yet received therapy. The receptor was isolated from a human donor with aplastic anemia. The sequenced sample consisted of sorted CD4+, CD8+, or CD8+CD57+ T cells (not recorded which) from PBMCs.

This CDR3 is CASSRNPGLGNQPQHF. Written as DNA, the CDR3 is TGTGCCAGCAGTCGAAATCCAGGGTTGGGCAATCAGCCCCAGCATTTT. The V and J genes are TRBV12-3 or TRBV12-4 and TRBJ1-5; D might be TRBD1 (5 bases). The germline V and J ends were trimmed by 5 bases and 2 bases, with 16 bases remaining between them. This CDR3 is built from 16 residues.